This T cell receptor (beta chain) was documented in a study of T-cell reconstitution after alpha-beta-depleted transplantation in children. Study results and caveats: A year post-transplant, T-cell counts and diversity derived mostly from newly produced T cells.

Preparation of the TCRbeta library was carried out with unique molecular identifiers. TCRdb redid the calling of the PCR reads with MiXCR, one entry per CDR3 protein. In the table there are 600,000 to 700,000 distinct CDR3 sequences, 13% of which are singletons. CDR1 is DFQATT and CDR2 is SNEGSKA in the germline V gene (reference sequence). This CDR3 spans 13 amino acids. V gave up 2 bases and J gave up 6 bases; unmatched junction bases: 4. This clonotype was observed a few times. Its antigen remains unidentified. This receptor was identified in a girl aged 2 to 9 with congenital amegakaryocytic thrombocytopenia, due to receive a stem cell transplant. Sequenced material: PBMCs, taken before TCRalphabeta/CD19-depleted stem cell transplant. The chain joins TRBV20-1 to TRBJ2-7; TRBD1 aligns across 10 bases. The CDR3 DNA reads as TGCAGTGCTAGACGGGACAGGGGAGGCGAGCAGTACTTC. Its translation is CSARRDRGGEQYF.